These 24 T cell receptor beta chains were all obtained from the same sample, sequenced in a study of T cells in tuberculosis. Assay used: immunoSEQ multiplex PCR; TCRdb lists only in-frame clones, some missing. The sample shows more than 20,000 clones, about 85% of them seen only once. Regarding time point: new active TB diagnosis, blood taken before or within 7 days of starting treatment. The sequenced sample was PBMCs, obtained at tuberculosis diagnosis. Every receptor here comes from an adult with tuberculosis.

The sample holds one count of this clone. The rearrangement joins TRBV7-2 to TRBJ2-7; D is unclear. Germline CDR1 SGHTA, CDR2 FQGNSA. Trimming shortened V by 5 bases and J by 3 bases, and 14 bases separated the two germline ends. The CDR3 runs to 14 residues. The CDR3 DNA follows: TGTGCCAGCAGCCCAGCCCCAGGTCTCTACGAGCAGTACTTC. Its translation: CASSPAPGLYEQYF. The full variable domain, its missing parts supplied by reference TRBV7-2 and TRBJ2-7, is GAGVSQSPSNKVTEKGKDVELRCDPISGHTALYWYRQSLGQGLEFLIYFQGNSAPDKSGLPSDRFSAERTGGSVSTLTIQRTQQEDSAVYLCASSPAPGLYEQYFGPGTRLTVT.

This clone is categorized as medium-sized. The chain couples TRBV5-1 to TRBJ2-7; 14 nucleotides match TRBD2. CDR1 and CDR2 (germline): SGHRS, YFSETQ. V shed 5 bases and J 6 bases; nucleotides not matched to a gene: 10. The CDR3 is 16 residues long. The CDR3 spells CASRTGTSGSSSEQYF. In nucleotides, the CDR3 is TGCGCCAGCAGAACCGGGACTAGCGGGAGCAGTTCCGAGCAGTACTTC.

The rearrangement uses TRBV29-1 and TRBJ1-2, with TRBD1 identical over 8 bases. The CDR3 loop spans 12 amino acids. Germline V gene sequence: CDR1 SQVTM, CDR2 ANQGSEA. Trimming at V came to 5 bases and at J to 8 bases, leaving 7 bases not matched to a gene. The CDR3 loop is CSVPGGSRGYTF. The CDR3 DNA sequence: TGCAGCGTTCCAGGGGGCTCGAGAGGCTACACCTTC.

This chain uses TRBV6-1 with TRBJ1-4; the D is unclear. The germline gives CDR1 MNHNS, CDR2 SASEGT. The V end lost 7 bases, the J end lost 0 bases, and 9 bases lay between the germline ends. There are 14 residues in the CDR3. DNA for the CDR3: TGTGCCAGCAAAGAGAGCCCAACTAATGAAAAACTGTTTTTT. The encoded protein is CASKESPTNEKLFF.

This chain connects TRBV4-3 to TRBJ2-1; 7 bases match TRBD1. This CDR3 comprises 16 residues. J lost 5 bases, V lost 1 base, and 8 bases had no gene match. Per germline, CDR1 LGHNA and CDR2 YSLEER. For the CDR3, the DNA is TGCGCCAGCAGCCAAGGTGCAATCGACAGGGACAATGAGCAGTTCTTC. Translating it yields CASSQGAIDRDNEQFF.

This clone was seen only once. The rearrangement joins TRBV30 to TRBJ1-5; 7 bases map to TRBD1. This CDR3 has 15 residues. Per germline, CDR1 GTSNPN and CDR2 SVGIG (reference sequence). Losses at the gene ends were 0 bases for V and 2 bases for J; bases not matched to a gene: 4. CDR3 coding DNA: TGTGCCTGGAGTGTGCAGGGGGACCGCAATCAGCCCCAGCATTTT. Translation gives CAWSVQGDRNQPQHF.

This sequence joins TRBV30 and TRBJ1-2; 10 bases map to TRBD1. This CDR3 has 17 residues. In germline, CDR1 is GTSNPN, CDR2 SVGIG (reference sequence). V was pared by 7 bases and J by 8 bases, with 22 bases of the junction left unmatched. Here the CDR3 reads CASYSTHPGQGTRGYTF. As DNA, the CDR3 is TGTGCCTCTTACTCAACTCATCCGGGACAGGGGACTAGAGGCTACACCTTC.

V is TRBV27 and J is TRBJ2-1; 8 bases fit TRBD2. CDR1 and CDR2 from the germline V gene are MNHEY and SMNVEV (reference sequence). The CDR3 is made up of 16 amino acids. V shed 6 bases, J shed 7 bases, and the junction held 14 bases outside the gene matches. For the CDR3, the DNA is TGTGCCAGCAGCGGGCCCCTCAGCGGGAGCCTGAATGAGCAGTTCTTC. Protein product: CASSGPLSGSLNEQFF.

The J gene is TRBJ2-2, the V gene TRBV30; 7 positions agree with TRBD1. The junction had 7 bases not matched to a gene; V was cut back by 8 bases and J by 7 bases. CDR3 length equals 12 residues. The germline V gene has CDR1 GTSNPN and CDR2 SVGIG (reference sequence). The CDR3 nucleotides are TGTGCCCGGCTCAGGGGGAGCGGGGAGCTGTTTTTT. The encoded protein is CARLRGSGELFF.

V is TRBV5-1 and J is TRBJ2-5, with D possibly TRBD1 on 7 matching bases. Germline V gene lookup returns CDR1 SGHRS and CDR2 YFSETQ. There are 14 residues in the CDR3. V gave up 6 bases and J gave up 5 bases, with 17 bases separating them. CDR3 sequence (DNA): TGCGCCAGCAAGGAGGGGGCAAGTAGGGAGACCCAGTACTTC. Protein: CASKEGASRETQYF.

The chain uses TRBV28 and TRBJ2-1, with TRBD1 identical over 8 bases. Losses at the gene ends were 3 bases for V and 4 bases for J; bases not matched to a gene: 5. The CDR3 totals 15 residues. The germline gives CDR1 MDHEN, CDR2 SYDVKM. The CDR3 reads CASSLTGDWYNEQFF. Here the CDR3 DNA reads TGTGCCAGCAGTTTGACAGGGGATTGGTACAATGAGCAGTTCTTC.

This chain connects TRBV30 to TRBJ1-3; no clear D. Trimming took 5 bases from V and 2 from J, leaving 13 bases between them. Germline values: CDR1 GTSNPN, CDR2 SVGIG (reference sequence). The CDR3 is 14 amino acids. CDR3 loop: CAWAPGLAGNTIYF. In DNA form, the CDR3 reads TGTGCCTGGGCCCCGGGTCTGGCTGGAAACACCATATATTTT.

The chain has TRBV29-1 and TRBJ1-1; 9 nucleotides match TRBD1. Germline CDR1 reads SQVTM; CDR2 reads ANQGSEA. The CDR3 is 13 residues long. V was clipped by 7 bases and J by 5 bases; unmatched bases: 8. CDR3 sequence (DNA): TGCAGCGCATCCAGGACAGGGGAGACTGAAGCTTTCTTT. It encodes CSASRTGETEAFF.

The CDR3 DNA sequence: TGTGCCAGCAGTCGCTTACTCGGGGGACACAATGAGCAGTTCTTC. It yields the protein CASSRLLGGHNEQFF. The rearrangement links TRBV6-4 to TRBJ2-1; D perhaps matches TRBD2 (6 bases). V was cut by 5 bases and J by 5 bases, with 16 bases left in between. This CDR3 comprises 15 residues. CDR1 and CDR2 from the germline V gene are MRHNA and SNTAGT.

The chain combines TRBV11-1 with TRBJ2-7, with 7 bases matching TRBD1. J was trimmed by 1 base and V by 2 bases; bases with no gene match: 5. This CDR3 contains 15 residues. From germline, CDR1 is SGHAT and CDR2 FQDESV (reference sequence). The CDR3 spells CASSLWSGGSYEQYF. As DNA, the CDR3 is TGTGCCAGCAGCTTATGGTCAGGGGGTTCCTACGAGCAGTACTTC.

The chain uses TRBV29-1 and TRBJ1-1, with D possibly matching TRBD1 (5 bases). The CDR3 length is 14 residues. The germline V gene has CDR1 SQVTM and CDR2 ANQGSEA. V was cut by 4 bases and J by 4 bases, with 16 bases left in between. CDR3 coding DNA: TGCAGCGTTGGTATGGGGGGAGTCAGCACTGAAGCTTTCTTT. Translating gives CSVGMGGVSTEAFF.

CDR3 sequence reads: CASRPIQGGYGYTF. The CDR3 DNA is TGCGCCAGCAGACCCATACAGGGAGGGTATGGCTACACCTTC. The chain links TRBV4-1 to TRBJ1-2; maybe TRBD1 (6 bases). The CDR3 runs to 14 residues. The germline V gene has CDR1 MGHRA and CDR2 YSYEKL. V was cut by 6 bases and J by 5 bases, with 16 bases left in between.

This sequence joins TRBV15 and TRBJ2-1, with 11 bases lining up with TRBD2. The V gene end was trimmed by 0 bases and the J gene end by 2 bases; junction bases not matched to a gene: 6. CDR3 length: 18 amino acids. Germline lookup yields CDR1 LNHNV and CDR2 YYDKDF (reference sequence). In nucleotides, the CDR3 is TGTGCCACCAGCAGAGATATAGCGGGGGGGTTTACCTACAATGAGCAGTTCTTC. Translated, it gives CATSRDIAGGFTYNEQFF.

CDR3 in amino acids: CASSLGTGGGRNTEAFF. The DNA of the CDR3 is TGTGCCAGCAGCTTGGGTACAGGGGGCGGGAGGAACACTGAAGCTTTCTTT. V usage is TRBV5-6 and J usage is TRBJ1-1; 9 bases match TRBD1. J was trimmed by 1 base and V by 0 bases; bases with no gene match: 7. This CDR3 contains 17 residues. Germline CDR1 SGHDT, CDR2 YYEEEE.

The chain joins TRBV30 to TRBJ1-5; 7 bases fit TRBD1. CDR1 is GTSNPN and CDR2 is SVGIG in the germline V gene (reference sequence). The V gene end was trimmed by 1 base and the J gene end by 3 bases; junction bases not matched to a gene: 6. This CDR3 is built from 15 residues. Here the CDR3 reads CAWSGGTAINQPQHF. In DNA form, the CDR3 reads TGTGCCTGGAGTGGCGGGACAGCGATCAATCAGCCCCAGCATTTT.

The rearrangement joins TRBV5-8 to TRBJ1-2; D remains unclear. Deletions cut 3 bases from V and 4 bases from J, with 13 bases between. The CDR3 extends over 14 amino acids. Germline-derived CDR1 and CDR2 are SGHTS and YDEGEE. CDR3 in amino acids: CASSSREPPYGYTF. As DNA, the CDR3 is TGTGCCAGCAGCTCCCGGGAGCCACCCTATGGCTACACCTTC.

The chain is built from TRBV28 and TRBJ1-4; D remains unclear. With 5 bases removed from V and 8 bases from J, the gap between germline ends came to 12 bases. The CDR3 length is 13 residues. From germline, CDR1 is MDHEN and CDR2 SYDVKM. CDR3 DNA: TGTGCCAGCAGTACACCGGGAGGAGAAAAACTGTTTTTT. Protein sequence: CASSTPGGEKLFF. The full variable domain, in which reference TRBV28 and TRBJ1-4 provide the parts outside the CDR3, is DVKVTQSSRYLVKRTGEKVFLECVQDMDHENMFWYRQDPGLGLRLIYFSYDVKMKEKGDIPEGYSVSREKKERFSLILESASTNQTSMYLCASSTPGGEKLFFGSGTQLSVL.

The chain is built from TRBV11-2 and TRBJ2-3; 12 bases line up with TRBD2. Germline CDR1 is SGHAT and CDR2 is FQNNGV. The trim removed 2 bases at V and 5 bases at J, leaving 11 bases unmatched. There are 18 residues in the CDR3. CDR3 loop: CASSLSVLAGGPRDTQYF. DNA for the CDR3: TGTGCCAGCAGCTTAAGCGTCCTAGCGGGGGGGCCCCGAGATACGCAGTATTTT. Combining the CDR3 with reference TRBV11-2 and TRBJ2-3 gives the whole variable domain EAGVAQSPRYKIIEKRQSVAFWCNPISGHATLYWYQQILGQGPKLLIQFQNNGVVDDSQLPKDRFSAERLKGVDSTLKIQPAKLEDSAVYLCASSLSVLAGGPRDTQYFGPGTRLTVL.

This clone was counted a few times. The J gene is TRBJ2-3, the V gene TRBV18, with TRBD2 matching over 11 bases. Trimming took 5 bases from V and 2 from J; bases not matched to a gene: 6. Germline V lookup: CDR1 KGHSH, CDR2 LQKENI. This CDR3 has 16 amino acids. The CDR3 DNA reads TGTGCCAGCTCAGACGGGACTAGCGGTTTCACAGATACGCAGTATTTT. Its translation: CASSDGTSGFTDTQYF. Together with reference TRBV18 and TRBJ2-3, the CDR3 gives the full variable domain: NAGVMQNPRHLVRRRGQEARLRCSPMKGHSHVYWYRQLPEEGLKFMVYLQKENIIDESGMPKERFSAEFPKEGPSILRIQQVVRGDSAAYFCASSDGTSGFTDTQYFGPGTRLTVL.